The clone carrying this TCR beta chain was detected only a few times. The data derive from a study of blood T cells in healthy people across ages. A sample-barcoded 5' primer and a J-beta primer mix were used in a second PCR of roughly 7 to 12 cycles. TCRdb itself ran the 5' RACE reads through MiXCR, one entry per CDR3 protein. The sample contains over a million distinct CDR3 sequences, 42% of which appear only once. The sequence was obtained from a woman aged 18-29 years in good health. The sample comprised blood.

As DNA, the CDR3 is TGTGCCAGCAGTGACCGGGACAGATACTACGAGCAGTACTTC. This sequence encodes CASSDRDRYYEQYF. The gene calls are TRBV6-2 or TRBV6-3 and TRBJ2-7; 7 bases line up with TRBD1. J lost 3 bases, V lost 5 bases, and 7 bases had no gene match. This CDR3 is built from 14 residues. Germline V gene lookup returns CDR1 MNHEY and CDR2 SVGEGT.